A single sample gave rise to the 28 T cell receptor beta chains below, sequenced in a study of T-cell reconstitution after alpha-beta-depleted transplantation in children. A library of TCRbeta sequences, prepared with unique molecular identifiers, was generated. TCRdb re-analysed the PCR reads in MiXCR, keeping a single row per CDR3 protein. The sample lists approximately 980,000 distinct CDR3 sequences, less than 30% seen once, with 28% in the top ten. This material consisted of PBMCs, mostly from graft donor cells, taken 360 days after TCRalphabeta/CD19-depleted stem cell transplant. Receptors originate from a boy younger than two who had a stem cell transplant for SCID, so the T cells may come from the graft donor.

This clonotype was seen a few times. V and J are TRBV29-1 and TRBJ2-5, with D tentatively TRBD1 or TRBD2 (6 bases each). Germline CDR1 and CDR2: SQVTM and ANQGSEA. Between the trimmed V and J ends, which lost 2 bases and 6 bases, there was a span of 19 bases. The CDR3 is 15 residues long. CDR3 nucleotide sequence: TGCAGCGTTGAAAGGGGGGACATCTCAGGACAGACCCAGTACTTC. Residues: CSVERGDISGQTQYF.

The genes are TRBV12-3 or TRBV12-4 and TRBJ1-1; 8 bases match TRBD1. V dropped 1 base and J dropped 3; count of bases not matched to a gene: 10. The CDR3 consists of 17 residues. Here the CDR3 DNA reads TGTGCCAGCAGTTTAGGGCTGACAGGGGTGATTTACACTGAAGCTTTCTTT. It codes for CASSLGLTGVIYTEAFF.

This clonotype has a handful of counts. The chain is built from TRBV28 and TRBJ1-1; D call uncertain. Germline V gene sequence: CDR1 MDHEN, CDR2 SYDVKM. Trimming removed 6 bases at V and 4 bases at J, with 9 bases between. The CDR3 sequence is 12 residues long. The CDR3 sequence: CASRTKTTEAFF. CDR3 nucleotides: TGTGCCAGCAGGACCAAGACCACTGAAGCTTTCTTT.

This clonotype was recorded a few times. The chain couples TRBV12-3 or TRBV12-4 to TRBJ2-5, with 7 bases that match TRBD1. This CDR3 is 13 amino acids long. The V segment lost 3 bases and the J segment 4 bases; nucleotides outside the gene matches: 2. CDR3 protein: CASSFEGAETQYF. CDR3 DNA sequence: TGTGCCAGCAGTTTTGAGGGGGCAGAGACCCAGTACTTC.

The chain recombines TRBV5-1 with TRBJ2-3; D is possibly TRBD2 (6 bases). The CDR3 sequence is 14 residues long. CDR1 and CDR2 (germline): SGHRS, YFSETQ. V gave up 5 bases and J gave up 0 bases, with 10 bases separating them. Here the CDR3 DNA reads TGCGCCAGCAGGGAGGGGCCTAGCACAGATACGCAGTATTTT. As protein: CASREGPSTDTQYF. The full variable domain, rest sourced from reference TRBV5-1 and TRBJ2-3, is KAGVTQTPRYLIKTRGQQVTLSCSPISGHRSVSWYQQTPGQGLQFLFEYFSETQRNKGNFPGRFSGRQFSNSRSEMNVSTLELGDSALYLCASREGPSTDTQYFGPGTRLTVL.

The chain recombines TRBV7-2 with TRBJ2-5, with D tentatively TRBD2 (6 bases). This CDR3 region has 20 residues. Trimming pared 2 bases from V and 1 base from J, leaving 26 bases between. From germline, CDR1 is SGHTA and CDR2 FQGNSA. The CDR3 nucleotides are TGTGCCAGCAGCTTAAGCCCCAAGACCACCGGGACTCGATTCCAAGAGACCCAGTACTTC. Encoded protein: CASSLSPKTTGTRFQETQYF.

A few counts support this clonotype. The rearrangement joins TRBV20-1 to TRBJ1-5; no definite D call. Looked up from germline, CDR1 is DFQATT and CDR2 is SNEGSKA (reference sequence). The germline V and J ends were trimmed by 2 bases and 0 bases, with 14 bases remaining between them. The CDR3 covers 16 residues. CDR3 residues: CSARPAGAFSNQPQHF. CDR3 sequence (DNA): TGCAGTGCTAGACCGGCCGGTGCCTTTAGCAATCAGCCCCAGCATTTT.

This clonotype was counted between two and nine times. The chain uses TRBV6-5 and TRBJ1-3; maybe TRBD1 (5 bases). V gave up 2 bases and J gave up 8 bases, with 13 bases separating them. In germline, CDR1 is MNHEY, CDR2 SVGAGI. The CDR3 consists of 14 residues. The CDR3 region has the DNA TGTGCCAGCAGTTACGGGGGGTGGGGCCACACCATATATTTT. Amino acid sequence: CASSYGGWGHTIYF.

This clonotype occurred once. The chain recombines TRBV28 with TRBJ2-5; D perhaps matches TRBD1 (6 bases). The V end lost 3 bases, the J end lost 1 base, and 15 bases lay between the germline ends. The CDR3 is 16 amino acids. Germline V CDR1 and CDR2: MDHEN, SYDVKM. CDR3: CASSLTGRSPQETQYF. The CDR3 DNA sequence: TGTGCCAGCAGTTTGACAGGTCGGAGTCCCCAAGAGACCCAGTACTTC. The full variable domain, with the rest looked up from reference TRBV28 and TRBJ2-5, is DVKVTQSSRYLVKRTGEKVFLECVQDMDHENMFWYRQDPGLGLRLIYFSYDVKMKEKGDIPEGYSVSREKKERFSLILESASTNQTSMYLCASSLTGRSPQETQYFGPGTRLLVL.

The chain has TRBV20-1 and TRBJ1-1, with D possibly TRBD1 on 5 matching bases. The CDR3 sequence is 12 residues long. CDR1 and CDR2 from the germline V gene are DFQATT and SNEGSKA (reference sequence). V shed 7 bases and J shed 10 bases, with 19 bases lying between them. CDR3 bases: TGCAGTGTCAGCAACAGCCAGGGTATAGCTTTCTTT. Residues: CSVSNSQGIAFF.

This rearrangement joins TRBV28 to TRBJ2-1, with a weak D call TRBD1 (6 bases). V lost 6 bases and J 6 bases, leaving 18 bases between the germline ends. CDR3 length: 15 residues. Germline V gives CDR1 MDHEN, CDR2 SYDVKM. CDR3 protein: CASRSTGPAGNEQFF. The DNA of the CDR3 is TGTGCCAGCAGATCGACAGGTCCGGCGGGCAATGAGCAGTTCTTC.

This chain connects TRBV4-1 to TRBJ2-1; D is unresolved. V lost 0 bases and J 10 bases, leaving 7 bases between the germline ends. The V gene's germline CDR1 is MGHRA and CDR2 YSYEKL. The CDR3 is 12 residues long. CDR3 coding DNA: TGCGCCAGCAGCCAAGATCGTGTCGAGCAGTTCTTC. Encoded protein: CASSQDRVEQFF.

There are a few counts of this clonotype. Its ends do not fully match the called genes, so a read error is possible. Written as DNA, the CDR3 is TGTGCCAGCAGTTATGGGGATTTGAACACTGAAGCTTTCTTT. Its translation: CASSYGDLNTEAFF. The V gene is TRBV5-1, the J gene TRBJ1-1, with unresolved D. The CDR3 sequence is 14 residues long. Germline V CDR1 and CDR2: SGHRS, YFSETQ.

V and J are TRBV5-1 and TRBJ2-7; the match to TRBD2 covers 7 bases. Germline V gives CDR1 SGHRS, CDR2 YFSETQ. The CDR3 is 14 amino acids. V lost 4 bases to trimming and J lost 4 bases; unmatched junction nucleotides: 8. The DNA of the CDR3 is TGCGCCAGCAGCGTCCGAGCGGGGTTATACGAGCAGTACTTC. Translated, it gives CASSVRAGLYEQYF.

This clonotype was found a few times. This chain joins TRBV12-3 or TRBV12-4 and TRBJ2-7; a weak D match, TRBD1 (6 bases). The CDR3 extends over 13 amino acids. Between the trimmed V and J ends, which lost 5 bases and 4 bases, there was a span of 12 bases. CDR3 coding DNA: TGTGCCAGCAGTGACAGGAGACAATACGAGCAGTACTTC. As protein: CASSDRRQYEQYF.

At least ten counts were recorded for this clonotype. The rearrangement joins TRBV10-3 to TRBJ2-1; 7 bases fit TRBD1. CDR3 length: 14 amino acids. The V and J ends lost 4 bases and 5 bases, in that order; junction bases with no gene match: 5. Germline V gene lookup returns CDR1 ENHRY and CDR2 SYGVKD. The CDR3 region is CAISAGQSHNEQFF. As DNA, the CDR3 is TGTGCCATCAGTGCGGGACAGTCACACAATGAGCAGTTCTTC.

The rearrangement joins TRBV4-3 to TRBJ2-2, with D unresolved. The germline V and J ends were trimmed by 0 bases and 0 bases, with 8 bases remaining between them. Per germline, CDR1 LGHNA and CDR2 YSLEER. This CDR3 has 16 amino acids. CDR3 region: CASSQEFRTNTGELFF. The CDR3 nucleotides read TGCGCCAGCAGCCAAGAATTTAGGACGAACACCGGGGAGCTGTTTTTT.

This clonotype came up a few times. The rearrangement joins TRBV7-9 to TRBJ2-1; 13 bases line up with TRBD2. In germline, CDR1 is SEHNR, CDR2 FQNEAQ (reference sequence). V shed 1 base, J shed 14 bases, and the junction held 11 bases outside the gene matches. The CDR3 is made up of 16 amino acids. CDR3 in amino acids: CASSLELAGGSSRKFF. CDR3 nucleotide sequence: TGTGCCAGCAGCTTAGAACTAGCGGGGGGGTCCTCCAGGAAGTTCTTC.

This clonotype was observed at least ten times. The chain has TRBV3-1 and TRBJ2-2; no firm D call. In germline, CDR1 is LGHDT, CDR2 YNNKEL (reference sequence). With 2 bases removed from V and 0 bases from J, the gap between germline ends came to 10 bases. CDR3 length: 16 amino acids. The DNA for the CDR3 is TGTGCCAGCAGCCAACGAAGGAGTGCGAACACCGGGGAGCTGTTTTTT. This codes for CASSQRRSANTGELFF.

Ten or more counts support this clonotype. The chain is built from TRBV9 and TRBJ1-4, with D maybe TRBD1 (5 bases). The ends were cut back, 5 bases at V and 7 bases at J, with 15 bases in the middle. Germline CDR1 SGDLS, CDR2 YYNGEE. The length of the CDR3 is 14 residues. The CDR3 loop reads CASSGGQGPEKLFF. The CDR3 DNA reads as TGTGCCAGCAGTGGAGGGCAGGGACCTGAAAAACTGTTTTTT.

This clonotype has just a few counts. This sequence joins TRBV5-1 and TRBJ2-3; perhaps TRBD2 as D (6 bases). Germline CDR1 SGHRS, CDR2 YFSETQ. Trimming took off 6 bases at V and 3 bases at J, with 17 bases between the two ends. CDR3 size: 15 residues. This CDR3 reads CASIGAPGSTDTQYF. CDR3 DNA sequence: TGCGCCAGCATTGGCGCACCCGGGAGTACAGATACGCAGTATTTT.

J is TRBJ2-7 and V is TRBV5-1; tentatively, D is TRBD2 (5 bases). The CDR3 length is 14 residues. Germline V gives CDR1 SGHRS, CDR2 YFSETQ. Trimming took off 3 bases at V and 2 bases at J, with 12 bases between the two ends. CDR3 nucleotide sequence: TGCGCCAGCAGCTCCCCTCTAGCCCCCTACGAGCAGTACTTC. It yields the protein CASSSPLAPYEQYF.

This clonotype was seen a handful of times. This chain links TRBV18 with TRBJ2-7; 14 bases match TRBD2. V was pared by 4 bases and J by 7 bases, with 9 bases of the junction left unmatched. The CDR3 sequence is 16 residues long. Germline CDR1 is KGHSH and CDR2 is LQKENI. The CDR3 protein is CASSLGLAGALGEQYF. The CDR3 DNA is TGTGCCAGCTCACTGGGACTAGCGGGGGCCCTTGGTGAGCAGTACTTC.

This clonotype was detected ten times or more. This sequence joins TRBV5-5 and TRBJ2-5; D might be TRBD2 (5 bases). There are 13 residues in the CDR3. V was cut by 4 bases and J by 5 bases, with 12 bases left in between. Germline assignment: CDR1 SGHKS and CDR2 YYEKEE (reference sequence). The CDR3 loop is CASSRGSWETQYF. The CDR3 DNA reads TGTGCCAGCAGCCGCGGGTCCTGGGAGACCCAGTACTTC.

In this sample, this clonotype turned up many times. This chain uses TRBV10-3 with TRBJ2-3; 11 bases line up with TRBD2. The CDR3 extends over 14 amino acids. Germline loops: CDR1 ENHRY, CDR2 SYGVKD. Losses at the gene ends were 10 bases for V and 0 bases for J; bases not matched to a gene: 3. This CDR3 is CATRLAGSTDTQYF. The CDR3 DNA follows: TGTGCCACCCGACTAGCGGGGAGCACAGATACGCAGTATTTT.

This chain joins TRBV4-1 and TRBJ2-5; 8 bases match TRBD1. CDR3 length: 15 amino acids. Germline-derived CDR1 and CDR2 are MGHRA and YSYEKL. Trimming took 3 bases from V and 5 from J; bases not matched to a gene: 8. The CDR3, as DNA: TGCGCCAGCAGCCAGGCGGACAGGGATGTCGAGACCCAGTACTTC. Translating it yields CASSQADRDVETQYF.

The gene calls are TRBV12-3 or TRBV12-4 and TRBJ2-1; 7 bases match TRBD2. The CDR3 covers 12 residues. Trimming took 8 bases from V and 5 from J; bases not matched to a gene: 3. CDR3 coding DNA: TGTGCCAGCGCGGCGGGGGACAATGAGCAGTTCTTC. Its translation is CASAAGDNEQFF.

This clonotype turned up a few times. The chain employs TRBV7-3 and TRBJ1-1, with a tentative D call TRBD1 (5 bases). Germline CDR1 SGHTA, CDR2 FQGTGA. The CDR3 is 16 residues long. Trimming removed 0 bases from V and 0 bases from J, with 11 bases in between. CDR3 nucleotide sequence: TGTGCCAGCAGCTTAACGCCCGGGGCTATGAACACTGAAGCTTTCTTT. This gives the protein CASSLTPGAMNTEAFF.